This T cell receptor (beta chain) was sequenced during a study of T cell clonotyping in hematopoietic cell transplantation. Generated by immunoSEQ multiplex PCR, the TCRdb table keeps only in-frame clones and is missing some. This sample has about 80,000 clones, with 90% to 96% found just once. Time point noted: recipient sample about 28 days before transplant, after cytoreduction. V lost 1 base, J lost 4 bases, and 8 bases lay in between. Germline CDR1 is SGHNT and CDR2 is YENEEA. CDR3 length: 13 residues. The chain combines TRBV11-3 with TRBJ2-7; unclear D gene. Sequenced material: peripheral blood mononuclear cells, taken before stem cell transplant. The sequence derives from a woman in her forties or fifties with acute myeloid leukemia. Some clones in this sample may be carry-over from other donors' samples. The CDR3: CASSLGPGYEQYF. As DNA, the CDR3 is TGTGCCAGCAGCTTAGGTCCGGGTTACGAGCAGTACTTC.